The 10 T cell receptor beta chains below come from one sample, sequenced in a study of cytomegalovirus exposure and HLA in healthy donors. Primers for the PCR totalled 60 Vbeta and 13 Jbeta. Libraries were prepared by immunoSEQ multiplex PCR; TCRdb keeps only in-frame clonotypes and omits some of them. The sample yields some 170,000 clones, roughly 76% seen once. The sample taken for sequencing was PBMCs. The receptors here all came from a woman in her 50s in good health and CMV-seronegative.

This chain connects TRBV5-1 to TRBJ1-6, with D unclear. This CDR3 has 13 amino acids. CDR1 is SGHRS, CDR2 YFSETQ, per germline. Deletions cut 9 bases from V and 3 bases from J, with 10 bases between. The CDR3 reads CATRTDYNSPLHF. CDR3 DNA sequence: TGCGCCACCAGAACAGACTATAATTCACCCCTCCACTTT. The full variable domain, completed using reference TRBV5-1 and TRBJ1-6, is KAGVTQTPRYLIKTRGQQVTLSCSPISGHRSVSWYQQTPGQGLQFLFEYFSETQRNKGNFPGRFSGRQFSNSRSEMNVSTLELGDSALYLCATRTDYNSPLHFGNGTRLTVT.

This clone appeared a single time. This chain links TRBV27 with TRBJ2-4, with 7 bases lining up with TRBD1. The V segment lost 4 bases and the J segment 0 bases; nucleotides outside the gene matches: 9. This CDR3 region has 17 residues. CDR1 MNHEY and CDR2 SMNVEV come from the germline V gene (reference sequence). CDR3 sequence reads: CASSSQEGAPAKNIQYF. The DNA of the CDR3 is TGTGCCAGCAGTTCCCAAGAGGGGGCTCCAGCCAAAAACATTCAGTACTTC.

V usage is TRBV11-2 and J usage is TRBJ1-1, with 8 nucleotides matching TRBD1. The V gene end was trimmed by 6 bases and the J gene end by 5 bases; junction bases not matched to a gene: 5. Germline loops: CDR1 SGHAT, CDR2 FQNNGV. This CDR3 has 13 amino acids. This chain's CDR3 is CASREDRVTEAFF. CDR3 DNA: TGTGCCAGCAGGGAGGACAGGGTTACTGAAGCTTTCTTT.

The chain joins TRBV6-1 to TRBJ1-3, with 11 bases fitting TRBD1. The CDR3 sequence is 18 residues long. Germline lookup yields CDR1 MNHNS and CDR2 SASEGT. With 2 bases clipped from V and 1 base from J, the junction kept 7 bases outside the gene matches. Here the CDR3 reads CASSEMLGDRGSGNTIYF. The CDR3, as DNA: TGTGCCAGCAGTGAAATGTTAGGGGACAGGGGGTCTGGAAACACCATATATTTT.

The V call is TRBV27, the J call TRBJ1-2, with 7 nucleotides matching TRBD1. Germline values: CDR1 MNHEY, CDR2 SMNVEV (reference sequence). The CDR3 runs to 14 residues. The junction had 2 bases not matched to a gene; V was cut back by 3 bases and J by 1 base. The DNA of the CDR3 is TGTGCCAGCAGTTTTTCAGGGGGTAACTATGGCTACACCTTC. This translates into CASSFSGGNYGYTF.

The V call is TRBV10-3, the J call TRBJ1-6; the D gene is possibly TRBD1 (5 bases). Trimming left V 1 base short and J 10 bases short, with 14 bases between. The germline V gene encodes CDR1 ENHRY and CDR2 SYGVKD. The CDR3 has 15 residues. The CDR3 coding sequence is TGTGCCATCAGTGAGTTTGACAGAGTCTTCTCACCCCTCCACTTT. As protein: CAISEFDRVFSPLHF.

The chain uses TRBV11-2 and TRBJ2-7, with 8 bases identical to TRBD1. CDR1 and CDR2 from the germline V gene are SGHAT and FQNNGV. J gave up 5 bases and V 3 bases, and 9 bases lay outside the gene matches. This CDR3 comprises 15 residues. Written as DNA, the CDR3 is TGTGCCAGCAGCTTCGTCAGGGGGCGATACAACGAGCAGTACTTC. It codes for CASSFVRGRYNEQYF.

CDR3 region: CASSSLTSGRATGELFF. Here the CDR3 DNA reads TGTGCCAGCAGTTCCCTTACTAGCGGGAGGGCCACCGGGGAGCTGTTTTTT. The chain is built from TRBV27 and TRBJ2-2; 13 nucleotides align to TRBD2. The CDR3 loop spans 17 amino acids. Germline V lookup: CDR1 MNHEY, CDR2 SMNVEV (reference sequence). The V and J ends lost 4 bases and 4 bases, in that order; junction bases with no gene match: 6.

This clone was observed a single time. This chain uses TRBV7-2 with TRBJ1-3; D possibly corresponds to TRBD1 (5 bases). Germline CDR1 SGHTA, CDR2 FQGNSA. The CDR3 has 14 residues. Trimming left V 5 bases short and J 0 bases short, with 8 bases between. The CDR3 DNA is TGTGCCAGCAGCCCGACAGACTCTGGAAACACCATATATTTT. It codes for CASSPTDSGNTIYF. Full variable domain (outside the CDR3, taken from reference TRBV7-2 and TRBJ1-3): GAGVSQSPSNKVTEKGKDVELRCDPISGHTALYWYRQSLGQGLEFLIYFQGNSAPDKSGLPSDRFSAERTGGSVSTLTIQRTQQEDSAVYLCASSPTDSGNTIYFGEGSWLTVV.

The chain carries TRBV19 and TRBJ1-4; 9 bases agree with TRBD1. The trim removed 4 bases at V and 6 bases at J, leaving 3 bases unmatched. The CDR3 loop spans 14 amino acids. Germline V gives CDR1 LNHDA, CDR2 SQIVND (reference sequence). CDR3: CASSKGQGYEKLFF. In DNA form, the CDR3 reads TGTGCCAGTAGTAAGGGACAGGGATATGAAAAACTGTTTTTT.